This T cell receptor (beta chain) comes out of a study of blood T cell repertoires in COVID-19. Study as a whole: Sample material is recorded as cDNA or gDNA derived from T cells, B-cell-depleted T cells, or PBMCs.

The method was immunoSEQ multiplex PCR; TCRdb's version includes in-frame clones alone and lacks a portion of them. The sample records a few hundred thousand clones, 80% to 90% being singletons. Cohort allocation depended upon clinical history that participants reported. Two negative PCRs, clearance, or symptom resolution were required of recovered Cohort 3 donors. The sample comprised PBMCs or T cells enriched from blood (not recorded which). The receptor was derived from a man between 25 and 39 years old who had recovered from COVID-19.

Here the CDR3 reads CASTNRDREPQHF. CDR3 nucleotides: TGTGCCAGCACCAACAGGGATCGAGAGCCCCAGCATTTT. The chain couples TRBV12-3 or TRBV12-4 to TRBJ1-5; D may be TRBD1 (6 bases). The ends were cut back, 7 bases at V and 8 bases at J, with 15 bases in the middle. The CDR3 extends over 13 amino acids.